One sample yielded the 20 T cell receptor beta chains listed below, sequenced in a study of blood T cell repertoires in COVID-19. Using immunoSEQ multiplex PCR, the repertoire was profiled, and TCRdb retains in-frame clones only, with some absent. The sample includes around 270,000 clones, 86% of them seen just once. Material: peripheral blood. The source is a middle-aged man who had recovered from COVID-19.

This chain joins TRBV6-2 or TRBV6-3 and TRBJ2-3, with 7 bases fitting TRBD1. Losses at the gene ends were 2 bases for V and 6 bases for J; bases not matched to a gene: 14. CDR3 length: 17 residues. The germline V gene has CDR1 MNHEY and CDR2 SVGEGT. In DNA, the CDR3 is TGTGCCAGCAGTTACACCGGGGACAGCAGGCACGACGATACGCAGTATTTT. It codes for CASSYTGDSRHDDTQYF.

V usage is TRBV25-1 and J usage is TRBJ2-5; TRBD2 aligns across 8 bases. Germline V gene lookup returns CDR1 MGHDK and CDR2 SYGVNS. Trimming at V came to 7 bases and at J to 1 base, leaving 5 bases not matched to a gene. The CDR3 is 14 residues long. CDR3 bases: TGTGCCAGCAATAACGGGGGGGCCCAAGAGACCCAGTACTTC. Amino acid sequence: CASNNGGAQETQYF.

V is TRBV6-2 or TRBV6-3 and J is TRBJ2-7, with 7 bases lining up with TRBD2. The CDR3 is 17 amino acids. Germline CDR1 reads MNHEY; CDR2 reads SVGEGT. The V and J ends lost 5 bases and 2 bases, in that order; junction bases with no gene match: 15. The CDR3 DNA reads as TGTGCCAGCAGTCTCAACACTCCGGGACTACAAACCTACGAGCAGTACTTC. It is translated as CASSLNTPGLQTYEQYF.

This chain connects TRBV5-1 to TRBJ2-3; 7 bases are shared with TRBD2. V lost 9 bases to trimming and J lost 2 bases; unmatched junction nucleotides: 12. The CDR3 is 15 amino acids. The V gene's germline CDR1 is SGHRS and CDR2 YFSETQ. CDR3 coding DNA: TGCGCCACCCGACCGGGGACTACCCTCACAGATACGCAGTATTTT. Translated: CATRPGTTLTDTQYF.

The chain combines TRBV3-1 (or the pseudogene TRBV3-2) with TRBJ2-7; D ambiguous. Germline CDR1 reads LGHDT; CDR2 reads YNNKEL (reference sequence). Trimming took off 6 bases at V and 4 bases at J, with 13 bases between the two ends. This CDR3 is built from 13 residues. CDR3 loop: CASSDIQLYEQYF. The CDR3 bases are TGTGCCAGCAGTGACATCCAATTGTACGAGCAGTACTTC.

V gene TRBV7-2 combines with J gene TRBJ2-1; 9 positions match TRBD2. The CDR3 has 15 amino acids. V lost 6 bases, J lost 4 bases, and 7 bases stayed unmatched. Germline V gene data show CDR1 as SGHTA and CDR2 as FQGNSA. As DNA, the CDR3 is TGTGCCAGCAGATTGGGACTAGCCGGTTACAATGAGCAGTTCTTC. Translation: CASRLGLAGYNEQFF.

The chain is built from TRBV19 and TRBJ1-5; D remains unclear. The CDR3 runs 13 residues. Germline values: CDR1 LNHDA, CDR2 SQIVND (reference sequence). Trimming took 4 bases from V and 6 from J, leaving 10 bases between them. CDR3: CASSRSSGQPQHF. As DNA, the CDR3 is TGTGCCAGTAGTAGGTCGAGCGGTCAGCCCCAGCATTTT.

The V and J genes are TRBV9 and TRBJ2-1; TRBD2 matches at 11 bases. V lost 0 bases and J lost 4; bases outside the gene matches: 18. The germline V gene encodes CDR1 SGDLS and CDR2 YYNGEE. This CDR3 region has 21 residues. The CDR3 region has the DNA TGTGCCAGCAGCGTAGAGGGGGGACCGTTCTTCGGGACTAGCGGATACAATGAGCAGTTCTTC. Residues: CASSVEGGPFFGTSGYNEQFF.

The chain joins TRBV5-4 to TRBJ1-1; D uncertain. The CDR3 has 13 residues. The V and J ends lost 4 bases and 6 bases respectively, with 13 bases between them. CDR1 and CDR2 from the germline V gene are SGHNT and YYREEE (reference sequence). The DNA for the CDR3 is TGTGCCAGCAGCCCGCGGAGTAGCGCTGAAGCTTTCTTT. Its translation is CASSPRSSAEAFF.

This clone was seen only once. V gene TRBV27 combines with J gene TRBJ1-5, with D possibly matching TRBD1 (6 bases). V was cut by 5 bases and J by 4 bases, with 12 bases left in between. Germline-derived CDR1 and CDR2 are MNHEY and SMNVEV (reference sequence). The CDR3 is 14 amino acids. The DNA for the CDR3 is TGTGCCAGCAGTCCCACAGGGAGTAATCAGCCCCAGCATTTT. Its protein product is CASSPTGSNQPQHF.

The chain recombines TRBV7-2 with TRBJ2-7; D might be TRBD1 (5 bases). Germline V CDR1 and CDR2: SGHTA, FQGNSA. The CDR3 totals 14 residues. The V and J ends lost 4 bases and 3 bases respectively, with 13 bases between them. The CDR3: CASSSRRGNYEQYF. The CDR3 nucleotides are TGTGCCAGCAGCTCCCGAAGGGGCAACTACGAGCAGTACTTC.

Written as DNA, the CDR3 is TGTGCCAGCAGCCAAGATGACATTTCCGGTGAAGCTTTCTTT. This encodes CASSQDDISGEAFF. The chain joins TRBV3-1 (or the pseudogene TRBV3-2) to TRBJ1-1; D gene unclear. Deletions cut 0 bases from V and 7 bases from J, with 12 bases between. The CDR3 consists of 14 residues. Germline CDR1 and CDR2: LGHDT and YNNKEL (reference sequence).

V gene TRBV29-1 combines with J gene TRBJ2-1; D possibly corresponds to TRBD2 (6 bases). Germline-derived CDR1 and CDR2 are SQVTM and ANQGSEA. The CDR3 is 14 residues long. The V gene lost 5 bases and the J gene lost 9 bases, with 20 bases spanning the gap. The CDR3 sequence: CSVRRLLVGGEQFF. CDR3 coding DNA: TGCAGCGTTCGCAGACTTTTAGTGGGGGGTGAGCAGTTCTTC.

The CDR3 is CASSLELAGASSTDTQYF. CDR3 nucleotide sequence: TGTGCCAGCAGCTTAGAACTAGCGGGGGCTTCTAGCACAGATACGCAGTATTTT. The chain couples TRBV7-2 to TRBJ2-3, with 11 bases identical to TRBD2. V dropped 1 base and J dropped 0; count of bases not matched to a gene: 6. The CDR3 has 18 residues. Germline V CDR1 and CDR2: SGHTA, FQGNSA.

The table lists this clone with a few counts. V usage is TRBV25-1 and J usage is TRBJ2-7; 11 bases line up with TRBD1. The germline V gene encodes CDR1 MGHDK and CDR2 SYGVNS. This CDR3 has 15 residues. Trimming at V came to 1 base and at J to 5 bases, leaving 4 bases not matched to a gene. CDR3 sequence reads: CASSESRTGGDEQYF. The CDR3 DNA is TGTGCCAGCAGTGAATCAAGGACAGGGGGCGACGAGCAGTACTTC.

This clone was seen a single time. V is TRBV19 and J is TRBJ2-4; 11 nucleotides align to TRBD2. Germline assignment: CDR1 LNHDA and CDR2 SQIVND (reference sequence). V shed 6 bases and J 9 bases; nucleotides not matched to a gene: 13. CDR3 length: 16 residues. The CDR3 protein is CASSKGASGGQGIQYF. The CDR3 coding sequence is TGTGCCAGTAGCAAAGGGGCTAGCGGGGGGCAGGGCATTCAGTACTTC.

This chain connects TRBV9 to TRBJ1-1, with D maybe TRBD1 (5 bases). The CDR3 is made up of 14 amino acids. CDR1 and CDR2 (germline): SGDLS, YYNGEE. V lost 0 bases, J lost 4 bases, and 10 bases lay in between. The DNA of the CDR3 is TGTGCCAGCAGCGTAGCGGGGGAGGCCACTGAAGCTTTCTTT. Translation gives CASSVAGEATEAFF.

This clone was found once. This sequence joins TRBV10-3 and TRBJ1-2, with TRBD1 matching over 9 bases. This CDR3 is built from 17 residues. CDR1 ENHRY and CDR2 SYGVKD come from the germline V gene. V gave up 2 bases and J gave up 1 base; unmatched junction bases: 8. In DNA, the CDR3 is TGTGCCATCAGTGAGAAAAACAGGGGGCAGGTTAACTATGGCTACACCTTC. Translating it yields CAISEKNRGQVNYGYTF.

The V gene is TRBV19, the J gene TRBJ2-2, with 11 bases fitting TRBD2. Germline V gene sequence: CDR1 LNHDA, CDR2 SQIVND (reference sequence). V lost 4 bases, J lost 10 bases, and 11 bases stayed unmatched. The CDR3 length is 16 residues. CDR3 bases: TGTGCCAGTAGTACCTCAAAACTAGCGGGAGTGCCGGAGCTGTTTTTT. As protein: CASSTSKLAGVPELFF.

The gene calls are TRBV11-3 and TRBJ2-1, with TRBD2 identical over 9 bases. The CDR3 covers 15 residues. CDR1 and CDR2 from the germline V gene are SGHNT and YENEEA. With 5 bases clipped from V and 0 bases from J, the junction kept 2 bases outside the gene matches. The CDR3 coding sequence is TGTGCCAGCAGCCGGACTAGCGTCTCCTACAATGAGCAGTTCTTC. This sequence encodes CASSRTSVSYNEQFF.